This note documents a single TCR beta chain sequence. The antigen is unknown. These data come from a study of T cells in Graves' hyperthyroidism and ophthalmopathy. Overall study results and limits: Most expanded thyroid clonotypes above 0.001 also appeared in blood. With a median lead of around 6.7 months before onset, the model predicted ophthalmopathy.

This CDR3 has 14 residues. V lost 4 bases and J lost 1, with 9 bases in between. Germline V gene lookup returns CDR1 SGHRS and CDR2 YFSETQ. The TCR beta CDR3 regions underwent amplification using RNA transcripts as the source. A first-round RT-PCR of the TCR CDR3 used the HTBI primer set. Each CDR3 protein gets one entry after TCRdb re-called the multiplex PCR reads with MiXCR. This sample has about 680,000 distinct CDR3 sequences, with 30% to 40% found just once. The chain joins TRBV5-1 to TRBJ1-3; the D gene is possibly TRBD1 (5 bases). This clonotype was obtained from a woman aged 40 to 55 with Graves' hyperthyroidism. The sequenced material came from blood. CDR3 in amino acids: CASSMGLSGNTIYF. CDR3 coding DNA: TGCGCCAGCAGCATGGGACTATCTGGAAACACCATATATTTT.